What follows describes a single T cell receptor beta chain. Its antigen is not known. The data were obtained in a study of T cells in Graves' hyperthyroidism and ophthalmopathy. At the level of the study: Peripheral blood was drawn at first diagnosis, prior to all treatment.

From germline, CDR1 is SGHTA and CDR2 FQGNSA. Trimming cost V 0 bases and J 2 bases; bases outside gene matches: 5. The CDR3 runs to 18 residues. Pregnant or lactating patients were excluded, as were those with uncontrolled infection or other autoimmune disease. Study observations and caveats: Onset of ophthalmopathy came a median approximately 6.9 months after the model predicted it.

TCR beta CDR3 regions were amplified from RNA. An initial round of RT-PCR targeting the TCR CDR3 relied on the HTBI primer set. TCRdb re-called the multiplex PCR reads with MiXCR, one entry per CDR3 protein. The sample lists nearly 750,000 distinct CDR3 sequences; about a third were seen once. The J gene is TRBJ2-5, the V gene TRBV7-2; 14 bases align to TRBD2. Sample: blood. The receptor comes from a woman between 40 and 50 years old with Graves' hyperthyroidism. In nucleotides, the CDR3 is TGTGCCAGCAGCTTAGCTTTTAGACTAGCGGGGGGGCAAGAGACCCAGTACTTC. Encoded protein: CASSLAFRLAGGQETQYF.